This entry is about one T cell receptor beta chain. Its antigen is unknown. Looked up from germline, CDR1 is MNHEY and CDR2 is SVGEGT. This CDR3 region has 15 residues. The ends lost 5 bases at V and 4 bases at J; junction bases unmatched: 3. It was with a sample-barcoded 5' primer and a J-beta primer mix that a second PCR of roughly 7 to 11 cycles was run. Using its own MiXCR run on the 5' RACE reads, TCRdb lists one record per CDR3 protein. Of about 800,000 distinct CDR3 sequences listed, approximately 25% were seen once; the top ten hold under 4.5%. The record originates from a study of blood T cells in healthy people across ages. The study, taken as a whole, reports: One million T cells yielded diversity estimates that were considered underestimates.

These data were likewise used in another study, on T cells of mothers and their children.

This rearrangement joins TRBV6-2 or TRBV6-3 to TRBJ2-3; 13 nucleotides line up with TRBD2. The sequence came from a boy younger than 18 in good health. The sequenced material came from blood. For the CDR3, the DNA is TGTGCCAGCAGTCGGACTAGCGGGAGCTCAGATACGCAGTATTTT. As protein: CASSRTSGSSDTQYF.